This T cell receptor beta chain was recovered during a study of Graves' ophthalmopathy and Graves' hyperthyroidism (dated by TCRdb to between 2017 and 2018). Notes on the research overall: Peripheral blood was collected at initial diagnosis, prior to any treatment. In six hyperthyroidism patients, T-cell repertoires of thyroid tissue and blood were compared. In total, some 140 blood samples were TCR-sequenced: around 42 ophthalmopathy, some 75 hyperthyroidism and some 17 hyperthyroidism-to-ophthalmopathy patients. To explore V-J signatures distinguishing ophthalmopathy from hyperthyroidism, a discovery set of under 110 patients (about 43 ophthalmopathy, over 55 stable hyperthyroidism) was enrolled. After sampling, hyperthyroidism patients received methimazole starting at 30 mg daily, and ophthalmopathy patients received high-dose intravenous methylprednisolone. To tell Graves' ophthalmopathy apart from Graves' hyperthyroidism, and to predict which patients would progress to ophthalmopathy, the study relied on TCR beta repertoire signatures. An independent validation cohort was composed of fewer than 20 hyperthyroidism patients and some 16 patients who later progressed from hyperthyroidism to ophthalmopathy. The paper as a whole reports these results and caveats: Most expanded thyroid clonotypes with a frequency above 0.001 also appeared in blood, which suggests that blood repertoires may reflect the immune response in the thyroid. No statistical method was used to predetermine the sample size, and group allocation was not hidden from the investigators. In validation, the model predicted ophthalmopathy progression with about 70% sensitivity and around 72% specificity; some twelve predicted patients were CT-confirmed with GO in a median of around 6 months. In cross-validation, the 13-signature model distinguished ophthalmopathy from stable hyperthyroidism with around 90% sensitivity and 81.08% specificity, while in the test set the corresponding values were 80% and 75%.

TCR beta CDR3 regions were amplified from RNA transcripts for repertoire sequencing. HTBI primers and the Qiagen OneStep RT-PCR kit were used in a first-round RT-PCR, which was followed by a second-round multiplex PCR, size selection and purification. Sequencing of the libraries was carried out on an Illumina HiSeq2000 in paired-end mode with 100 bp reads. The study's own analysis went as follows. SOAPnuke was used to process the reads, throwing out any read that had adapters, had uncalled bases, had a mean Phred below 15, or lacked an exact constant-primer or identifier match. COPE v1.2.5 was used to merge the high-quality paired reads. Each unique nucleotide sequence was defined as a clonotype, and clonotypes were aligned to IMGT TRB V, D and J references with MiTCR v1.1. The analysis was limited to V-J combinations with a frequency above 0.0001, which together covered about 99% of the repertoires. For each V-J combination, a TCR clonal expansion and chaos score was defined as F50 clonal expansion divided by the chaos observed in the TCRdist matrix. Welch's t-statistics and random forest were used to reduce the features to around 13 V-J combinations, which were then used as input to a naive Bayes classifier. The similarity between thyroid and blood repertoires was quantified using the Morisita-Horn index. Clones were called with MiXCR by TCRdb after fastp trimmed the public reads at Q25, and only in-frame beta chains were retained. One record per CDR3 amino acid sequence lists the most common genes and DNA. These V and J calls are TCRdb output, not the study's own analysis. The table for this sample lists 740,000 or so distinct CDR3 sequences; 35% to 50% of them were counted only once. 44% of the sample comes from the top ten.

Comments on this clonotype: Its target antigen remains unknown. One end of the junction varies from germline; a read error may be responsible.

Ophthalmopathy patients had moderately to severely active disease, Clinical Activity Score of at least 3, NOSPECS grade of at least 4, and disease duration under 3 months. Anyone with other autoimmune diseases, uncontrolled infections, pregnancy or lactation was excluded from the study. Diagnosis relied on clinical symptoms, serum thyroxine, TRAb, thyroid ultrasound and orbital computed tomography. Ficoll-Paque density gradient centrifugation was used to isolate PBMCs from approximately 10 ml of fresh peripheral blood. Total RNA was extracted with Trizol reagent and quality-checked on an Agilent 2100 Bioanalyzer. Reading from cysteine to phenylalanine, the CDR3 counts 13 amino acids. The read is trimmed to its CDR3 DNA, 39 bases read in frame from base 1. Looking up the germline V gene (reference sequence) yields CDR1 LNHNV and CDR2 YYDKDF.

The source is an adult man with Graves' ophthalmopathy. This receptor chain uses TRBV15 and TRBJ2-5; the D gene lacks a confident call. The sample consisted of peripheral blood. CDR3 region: CAASSLVGETQYF. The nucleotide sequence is TGTGCCGCCAGCAGCTTAGTGGGAGAGACCCAGTACTTC. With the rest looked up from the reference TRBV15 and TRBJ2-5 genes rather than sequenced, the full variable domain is DAMVIQNPRYQVTQFGKPVTLSCSQTLNHNVMYWYQQKSSQAPKLLFHYYDKDFNNEADTPDNFQSRRPNTSFCFLDIRSPGLGDTAMYLCAASSLVGETQYFGPGTRLLVL.